This T cell receptor (beta chain) stems from a study of shared clonotypes between healthy human individuals. Germline V gene sequence: CDR1 MDHEN, CDR2 SYDVKM. The CDR3 has 14 amino acids. V lost 5 bases, J lost 4 bases, and 14 bases lay in between. Clones were sequenced by immunoSEQ multiplex PCR, and TCRdb holds only the in-frame ones, with some missing. The profile shows around 500,000 clones, roughly 80% of them singletons. This sequence originates from a woman between 40 and 50 years old in good health. Some clones in this sample may be carry-over from other donors' samples. V and J are TRBV28 and TRBJ1-1; a weak D match, TRBD1 (5 bases). Sequenced: PBMCs. The DNA of the CDR3 is TGTGCCAGCAGTGCTACAGGCTCCGCCACTGAAGCTTTCTTT. This encodes CASSATGSATEAFF.